This is a list of T cell receptor beta chains from one sample in a study of CD8 T cells in ankylosing spondylitis. Each CDR3 protein gets one entry after TCRdb re-called the 5' RACE reads with MiXCR. The top ten hold approximately 0.5% of the sample, which has around 890,000 distinct CDR3 sequences, 10% to 15% seen once. The sample comprised blood, either unsorted or a sorted T cell fraction (not recorded which). The receptors were gathered from a male donor with ankylosing spondylitis. Both conserved end residues are part of each CDR3. Each record gives: CDR3 DNA, CDR3 protein, D gene, V gene, J gene, clone size. D genes are given only for firm matches. Only some rows state a clone size, as once, few, many or a class for expanded clones.

TGTGCCAGCAGCTTAGAACGGGGAAGGGGCGAAAAACTGTTTTTT	CASSLERGRGEKLFF	NA	TRBV7-6	TRBJ1-4	few
TGTGCCAGCAGTGTGCTGGGACAGGGGGCTAGGGAGACCCAGTACTTC	CASSVLGQGARETQYF	TRBD1	TRBV25-1	TRBJ2-5	few
TGTGCCAGCAGCTCGGACCTCATGAGCTACACCTTC	CASSSDLMSYTF	NA	TRBV7-9	TRBJ1-2	few
TGCAGTGCCCAAATGGTAGCGGGCTACCAAGAGACCCAGTACTTC	CSAQMVAGYQETQYF	TRBD2	TRBV20-1	TRBJ2-5	NA
TGCAGTGCTAGAGCCCTAGCGCGATCTTACAATGAGCAGTTCTTC	CSARALARSYNEQFF	NA	TRBV20-1	TRBJ2-1	many
TGTGCCAGCAGCCAGGAGAGACAGACGGCTTTCTTT	CASSQERQTAFF	NA	TRBV4-2	TRBJ1-1	few
TGTGCCAGCAGCTCCCCTTCCAGCTCCTACGAGCAGTACTTC	CASSSPSSSYEQYF	NA	TRBV7-2	TRBJ2-7	NA
TGTGCCAGCGGAATCGAACGGAGAGCTGAAGCTTTCTTT	CASGIERRAEAFF	NA	TRBV6-1	TRBJ1-1	few
TGTGCCAGCAGTTTAACGCCCTCCTCTGGAAACACCATATATTTT	CASSLTPSSGNTIYF	NA	TRBV28	TRBJ1-3	NA
TGTGCCAGCAGTTCGACGGTCTCCAATCAGCCCCAGCATTTT	CASSSTVSNQPQHF	NA	TRBV12-3/TRBV12-4	TRBJ1-5	many
TGTGCCAGCAGGGTCACAGAAAGCTTGGAGACCCAGTACTTC	CASRVTESLETQYF	NA	TRBV6-1	TRBJ2-5	NA
TGTGCCATCAGTAGAGAGAGGTCAGAAAAGAACACTGAAGCTTTCTTT	CAISRERSEKNTEAFF	NA	TRBV10-3	TRBJ1-1	NA
TGCGCCAGCAGTTGGGAGGGCCGAACTGACTATGGCTACACCTTC	CASSWEGRTDYGYTF	NA	TRBV5-1	TRBJ1-2	NA
TGCAGCGTTGGGGACAATGAAGGGCAACCCACTGAAGCTTTCTTT	CSVGDNEGQPTEAFF	NA	TRBV29-1	TRBJ1-1	few
TGCAGTGCTAGAAGCCCCCTTCGGCTAGCCCGATCCTCCTACGAGCAGTACTTC	CSARSPLRLARSSYEQYF	NA	TRBV20-1	TRBJ2-7	many
TGCGCCAGCAGCGTGGGACAGAGGCGCGAGCAGTACTTC	CASSVGQRREQYF	TRBD1	TRBV5-1	TRBJ2-7	NA
TGTGCCAGCTCACCACCCTGGGATCCCGAGACCCAGTACTTC	CASSPPWDPETQYF	NA	TRBV18	TRBJ2-5	NA
TGTGCCAGCAGCTCCAGAAGGGGGGCCGCTTTCTTT	CASSSRRGAAFF	NA	TRBV7-2	TRBJ1-1	few
TGTGCCAGCAGTTTGACCGGGACCCATTCCAGTCCGCAGTATTTT	CASSLTGTHSSPQYF	NA	TRBV7-3	TRBJ2-3	NA
TGCGCCAGCAGCCCCCAAGGGGGATTTCCCGGGGAGCTGTTTTTT	CASSPQGGFPGELFF	NA	TRBV5-1	TRBJ2-2	few
TGTGCCACCGGACAGAGCTATGGCTACACCTTC	CATGQSYGYTF	NA	TRBV10-3	TRBJ1-2	many
TGTGCCAGCAGTTACTCAACCTTATCCTACGAGCAGTACTTC	CASSYSTLSYEQYF	NA	TRBV6-2/TRBV6-3	TRBJ2-7	NA
TGCAGTGCTGGTCTCCCTTCCTACGAGCAGTACTTC	CSAGLPSYEQYF	NA	TRBV20-1	TRBJ2-7	NA
TGTGCCAGCAGCTTGGCAGGCGGGACAAACTACAATGAGCAGTTCTTC	CASSLAGGTNYNEQFF	NA	TRBV5-4	TRBJ2-1	few
TGTGCCATTGGGCAACTAGCGAACACCGGGGAGCTGTTTTTT	CAIGQLANTGELFF	NA	TRBV28	TRBJ2-2	few
TGTGCCAGTGGGAGGTCGGGGAAGGTCAGCGGCTACACCTTC	CASGRSGKVSGYTF	NA	TRBV6-1	TRBJ1-2	few
TGCGCCAGCAGCTTGGGACGGGATCCCTACGAGCAGTACTTC	CASSLGRDPYEQYF	NA	TRBV5-1	TRBJ2-7	NA
TGTGCCAGCAGTTTAGGATGGGGCGCTGGTCAGCCCCAGCATTTT	CASSLGWGAGQPQHF	NA	TRBV12-3/TRBV12-4	TRBJ1-5	NA
TGTGCCTGGAGTAGCACCGTCAATCAGCCCCAGCATTTT	CAWSSTVNQPQHF	NA	TRBV30	TRBJ1-5	few
TGCGCCAGCAGCTTGGAGGTGTACCAGGGGTACTATGGCTACACCTTC	CASSLEVYQGYYGYTF	NA	TRBV5-1	TRBJ1-2	NA
TGTGCCAGCAGCCAAGGACTAGCGGGCCCCTACGAGCAGTACTTC	CASSQGLAGPYEQYF	TRBD2	TRBV4-2	TRBJ2-7	many
TGTGCCAGCAGCGTAGTAGGACATACCATGGATACGCAGTATTTT	CASSVVGHTMDTQYF	NA	TRBV9	TRBJ2-3	few
TGTGCCAGCAGCTATTTTTTACAGGGTCGGGAGGGCCTTACAGATACGCAGTATTTT	CASSYFLQGREGLTDTQYF	TRBD2	TRBV5-6	TRBJ2-3	NA
TGCGCCAGCGAACCCAGTAGTCACTTGAGCTGGGGAGCTGGGGCCAACGTCCTGACTTTC	CASEPSSHLSWGAGANVLTF	NA	TRBV5-1	TRBJ2-6	NA
TGCGCCAGCAGCTTGGGACAGCCCCTAGATACGCAGTATTTT	CASSLGQPLDTQYF	NA	TRBV5-1	TRBJ2-3	few
TGCGCCAGCAGCTTGGGCACTCTTGGAGATACGCAGTATTTT	CASSLGTLGDTQYF	NA	TRBV5-1	TRBJ2-3	NA
TGTGCCAGCAGCCTCCCCTGGACAGGGCCCCAAGAGACCCAGTACTTC	CASSLPWTGPQETQYF	TRBD1	TRBV4-2	TRBJ2-5	many
TGTGCCAGCCAGGGGTCCGTTGGTGGTTCACCCCTCCACTTT	CASQGSVGGSPLHF	NA	TRBV12-3/TRBV12-4	TRBJ1-6	few
TGTGCCAGCAGCTTATCACCGGATGAAAAACTGTTTTTT	CASSLSPDEKLFF	NA	TRBV11-3	TRBJ1-4	few
TGCAGTGCTAGTCATTGGGATTCCCAGCATTTT	CSASHWDSQHF	NA	TRBV20-1	TRBJ1-5	NA
TGCAGTGCTAGAGATCGCCGGGGAGATCAGCCCCAGCATTTT	CSARDRRGDQPQHF	NA	TRBV20-1	TRBJ1-5	few
TGTGCCAGCAGCCTGGGACTAGCGGCTAGTGAGCAGTTCTTC	CASSLGLAASEQFF	TRBD2	TRBV7-2	TRBJ2-1	many
TGCGCCAGCAGCTTGACGGGGGGCCACTCCTACAATGAGCAGTTCTTC	CASSLTGGHSYNEQFF	NA	TRBV4-3	TRBJ2-1	NA
TGTGCTAGCAGCTTGGGGATTGGACTAGAAGAGACCCAGTACTTC	CASSLGIGLEETQYF	TRBD2	TRBV7-7	TRBJ2-5	few
TGTGCCAGCACCAGGGACAGACGAACCACGAACACTGAAGCTTTCTTT	CASTRDRRTTNTEAFF	TRBD1	TRBV6-2/TRBV6-3	TRBJ1-1	few
TGCGCCAGCAGTCCGTTAATTAGCGGGGGAATCTCCTACAATGAGCAGTTCTTC	CASSPLISGGISYNEQFF	TRBD2	TRBV10-2	TRBJ2-1	NA
TGTGCCAGCAGCTTACTAACAGGGTTGGGAGGCTACACCTTC	CASSLLTGLGGYTF	NA	TRBV7-2	TRBJ1-2	few
TGTGCCAGCAGTACCGTCCCCGAGACCCAGTACTTC	CASSTVPETQYF	NA	TRBV12-3/TRBV12-4	TRBJ2-5	many
TGCAGTGCTGGACAGGTCACAGATACGCAGTATTTT	CSAGQVTDTQYF	TRBD1	TRBV20-1	TRBJ2-3	many
TGCGCCAGCAGCCAGAAGTCCATCCCCCCGGGACAGCAAGAGACCCAGTACTTC	CASSQKSIPPGQQETQYF	TRBD1	TRBV4-3	TRBJ2-5	NA